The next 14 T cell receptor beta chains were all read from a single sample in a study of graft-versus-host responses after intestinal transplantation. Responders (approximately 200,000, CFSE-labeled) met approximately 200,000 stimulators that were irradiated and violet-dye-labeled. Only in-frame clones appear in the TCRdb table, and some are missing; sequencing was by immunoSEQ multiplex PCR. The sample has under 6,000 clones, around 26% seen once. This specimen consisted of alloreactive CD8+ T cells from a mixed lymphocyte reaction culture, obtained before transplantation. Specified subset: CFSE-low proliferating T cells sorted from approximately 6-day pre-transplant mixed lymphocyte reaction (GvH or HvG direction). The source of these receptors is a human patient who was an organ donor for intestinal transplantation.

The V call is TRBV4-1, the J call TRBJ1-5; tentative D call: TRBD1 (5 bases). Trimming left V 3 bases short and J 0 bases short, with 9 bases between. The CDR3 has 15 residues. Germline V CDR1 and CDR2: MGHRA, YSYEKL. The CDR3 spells CASSQGPYSNQPQHF. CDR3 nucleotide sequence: TGCGCCAGCAGCCAGGGGCCGTATAGCAATCAGCCCCAGCATTTT.

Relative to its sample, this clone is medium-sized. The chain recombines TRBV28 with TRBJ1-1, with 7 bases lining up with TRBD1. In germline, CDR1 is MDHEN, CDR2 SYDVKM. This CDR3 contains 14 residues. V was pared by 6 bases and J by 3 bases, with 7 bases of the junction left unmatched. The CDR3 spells CASRDRPEDTEAFF. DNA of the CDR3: TGTGCCAGCAGGGACAGGCCCGAGGACACTGAAGCTTTCTTT.

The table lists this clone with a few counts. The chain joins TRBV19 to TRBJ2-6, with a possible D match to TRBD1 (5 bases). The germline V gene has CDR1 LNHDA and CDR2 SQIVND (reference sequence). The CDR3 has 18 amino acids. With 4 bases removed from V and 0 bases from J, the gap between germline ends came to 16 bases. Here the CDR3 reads CASSTDIGPPSGANVLTF. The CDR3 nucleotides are TGTGCCAGTAGTACGGACATAGGCCCCCCCTCTGGGGCCAACGTCCTGACTTTC.

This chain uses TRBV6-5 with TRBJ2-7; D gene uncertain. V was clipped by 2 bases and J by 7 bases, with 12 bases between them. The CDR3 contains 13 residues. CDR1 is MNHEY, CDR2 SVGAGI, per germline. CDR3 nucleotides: TGTGCCAGCAGTTACGGCGCAGGTGCTGAGCAGTACGTC. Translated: CASSYGAGAEQYV.

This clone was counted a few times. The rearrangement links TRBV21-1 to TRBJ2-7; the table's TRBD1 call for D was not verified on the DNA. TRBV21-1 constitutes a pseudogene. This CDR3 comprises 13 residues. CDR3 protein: CASSSKDSYEQYV. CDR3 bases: TGTGCCAGCAGCTCTAAGGACAGTTACGAGCAGTACGTC.

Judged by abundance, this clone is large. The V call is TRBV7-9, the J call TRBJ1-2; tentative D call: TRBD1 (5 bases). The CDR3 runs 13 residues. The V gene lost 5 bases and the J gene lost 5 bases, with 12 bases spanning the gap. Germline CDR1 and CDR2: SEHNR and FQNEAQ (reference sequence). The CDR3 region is CASSPGAFYGYTF. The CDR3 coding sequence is TGTGCCAGCAGCCCTGGGGCCTTTTATGGCTACACCTTC.

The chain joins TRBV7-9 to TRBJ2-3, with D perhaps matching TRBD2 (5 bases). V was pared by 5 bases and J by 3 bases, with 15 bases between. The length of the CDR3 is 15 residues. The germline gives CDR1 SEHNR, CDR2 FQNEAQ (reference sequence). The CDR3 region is CASSHKRLITDTQYF. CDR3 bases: TGTGCCAGCAGCCACAAACGACTAATTACAGATACGCAGTATTTT.

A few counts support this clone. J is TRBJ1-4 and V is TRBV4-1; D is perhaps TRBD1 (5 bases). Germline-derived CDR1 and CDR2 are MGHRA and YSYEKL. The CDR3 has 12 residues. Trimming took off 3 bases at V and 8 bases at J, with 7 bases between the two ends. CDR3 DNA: TGCGCCAGCAGCCAGGGGGGGGAAAAACTGTTTTTT. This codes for CASSQGGEKLFF.

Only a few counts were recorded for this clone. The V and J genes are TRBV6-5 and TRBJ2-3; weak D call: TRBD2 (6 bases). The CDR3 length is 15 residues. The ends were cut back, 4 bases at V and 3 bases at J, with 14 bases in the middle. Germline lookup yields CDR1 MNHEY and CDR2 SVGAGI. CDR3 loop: CASSSPGTQTDTQYF. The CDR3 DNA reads TGTGCCAGCAGTTCCCCCGGGACTCAAACAGATACGCAGTATTTT.

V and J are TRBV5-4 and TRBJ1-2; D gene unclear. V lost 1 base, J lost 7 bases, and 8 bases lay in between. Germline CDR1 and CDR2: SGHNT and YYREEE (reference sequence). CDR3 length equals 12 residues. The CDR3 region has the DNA TGTGCCAGCAGCTTGAGTTACGGTGGCTACACCTTC. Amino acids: CASSLSYGGYTF.

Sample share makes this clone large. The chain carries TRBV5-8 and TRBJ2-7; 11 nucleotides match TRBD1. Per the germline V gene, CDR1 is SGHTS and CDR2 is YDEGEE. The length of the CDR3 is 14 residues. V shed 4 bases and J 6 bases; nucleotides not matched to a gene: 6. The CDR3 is CASSTTGTGGEQYV. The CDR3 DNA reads TGTGCCAGCAGCACAACCGGGACAGGGGGCGAGCAGTACGTC.

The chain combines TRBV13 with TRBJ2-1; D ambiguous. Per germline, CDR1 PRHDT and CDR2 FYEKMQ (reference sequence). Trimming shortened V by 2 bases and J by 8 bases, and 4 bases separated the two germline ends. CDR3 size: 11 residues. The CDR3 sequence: CASSLLHEQFF. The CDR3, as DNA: TGTGCCAGCAGCTTACTCCATGAGCAGTTCTTC.

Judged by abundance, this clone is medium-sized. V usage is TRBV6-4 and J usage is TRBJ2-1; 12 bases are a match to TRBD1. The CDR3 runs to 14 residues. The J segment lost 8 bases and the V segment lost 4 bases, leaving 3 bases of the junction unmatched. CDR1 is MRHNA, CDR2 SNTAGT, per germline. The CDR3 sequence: CASSAGTGGDEQFF. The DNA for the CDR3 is TGTGCCAGCAGTGCTGGGACAGGGGGCGATGAGCAGTTCTTC.

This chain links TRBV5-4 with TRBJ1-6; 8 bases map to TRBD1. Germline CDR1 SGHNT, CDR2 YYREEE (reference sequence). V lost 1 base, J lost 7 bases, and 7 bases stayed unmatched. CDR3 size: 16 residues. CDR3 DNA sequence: TGTGCCAGCAGCTTGATCCAGGGGGCCGGGAATTCACCCCTCCACTTT. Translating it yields CASSLIQGAGNSPLHF.